This T cell receptor beta chain was identified in a study of blood T cell repertoires in COVID-19. V was pared by 1 base and J by 3 bases, with 10 bases between. The CDR3 is made up of 15 amino acids. CDR1 SEHNR and CDR2 FQNEAQ come from the germline V gene (reference sequence). Enrolled during active infection, Seattle patients were then followed longitudinally. Per the original data handling: For nucleated cells, counts were estimated from reference gene primer amplification. TCRdb's table, derived via immunoSEQ multiplex PCR, lists solely in-frame clones and lacks some. V and J calls and clone size are given by that table; D and trimming were obtained from the DNA. The table has roughly 90,000 clones, more than 80% seen once.

The sequence derives from a man between 45 and 60 years old with COVID-19, enrolled during active disease. This chain connects TRBV7-9 to TRBJ2-1, with D possibly being TRBD1 (6 bases). The specimen was peripheral blood. The CDR3 DNA reads TGTGCCAGCAGCTTAGAACAGGGATACTACAATGAGCAGTTCTTC. Translation: CASSLEQGYYNEQFF. Drawing the rest from reference TRBV7-9 and TRBJ2-1, the complete variable domain is DTGVSQNPRHKITKRGQNVTFRCDPISEHNRLYWYRQTLGQGPEFLTYFQNEAQLEKSRLLSDRFSAERPKGSFSTLEIQRTEQGDSAMYLCASSLEQGYYNEQFFGPGTRLTVL.